The 32 T cell receptor beta chains given below trace back to one sample, sequenced in a study of T cell repertoires in cytomegalovirus infection. In TCRdb, the reads were re-called with MiXCR into one record per CDR3 protein. The sample includes more than 350,000 distinct CDR3 sequences, approximately 33% of them seen just once. The source material was PBMCs. All receptors derive from a human donor in good health (CMV status not recorded). Some clones in this sample may be carry-over from other donors' samples.

The rearrangement links TRBV6-2 or TRBV6-3 to TRBJ1-1, with 9 bases identical to TRBD1. CDR1 and CDR2 (germline): MNHEY, SVGEGT. V lost 7 bases, J lost 0 bases, and 9 bases stayed unmatched. The CDR3 runs to 16 residues. The CDR3 is CASTRGGQGLNTEAFF. The CDR3 nucleotides are TGTGCCAGCACCAGAGGGGGACAGGGATTGAACACTGAAGCTTTCTTT.

V is TRBV6-5 and J is TRBJ1-2, with TRBD1 matching 10 bases. CDR1 and CDR2 from the germline V gene are MNHEY and SVGAGI. The CDR3 runs to 14 residues. Germline trimming cut 3 bases from V and 8 bases from J; bases unmatched to any gene: 6. CDR3 amino acids: CASSYRDRGSGYTF. DNA for the CDR3: TGTGCCAGCAGTTATCGGGACAGGGGTTCCGGCTACACCTTC.

This clonotype has a handful of counts. This chain joins TRBV6-8 and TRBJ1-1; weak D call: TRBD1 (5 bases). The CDR3 runs 13 residues. Germline CDR1 and CDR2: MNHGY and SAAAGT. V was clipped by 7 bases and J by 1 base, with 10 bases between them. In nucleotides, the CDR3 is TGTGCCAGCATTCGGACACAGAACACTGAAGCTTTCTTT. The encoded protein is CASIRTQNTEAFF.

The table lists this clonotype with a few counts. The chain is built from TRBV7-2 and TRBJ1-4; D gene unclear. V lost 5 bases, J lost 3 bases, and 16 bases lay in between. CDR3 size: 16 residues. Germline lookup yields CDR1 SGHTA and CDR2 FQGNSA. The CDR3 sequence: CASSLLNPGANEKLFF. The CDR3 DNA follows: TGTGCCAGCAGCCTCCTAAACCCTGGGGCTAATGAAAAACTGTTTTTT. Full variable domain (missing parts from reference TRBV7-2 and TRBJ1-4): GAGVSQSPSNKVTEKGKDVELRCDPISGHTALYWYRQSLGQGLEFLIYFQGNSAPDKSGLPSDRFSAERTGGSVSTLTIQRTQQEDSAVYLCASSLLNPGANEKLFFGSGTQLSVL.

This clonotype was recorded many times. The chain carries TRBV12-3 or TRBV12-4 and TRBJ2-2; TRBD1 matches 7 bases. J gave up 2 bases and V 6 bases, and 9 bases lay outside the gene matches. The CDR3 extends over 16 amino acids. DNA of the CDR3: TGTGCCAGCAGGTCCCGGGACAGACCTAACACCGGGGAGCTGTTTTTT. This sequence encodes CASRSRDRPNTGELFF.

This clonotype was recorded many times. V usage is TRBV28 and J usage is TRBJ1-2; maybe TRBD1 (5 bases). V lost 7 bases and J 4 bases, leaving 19 bases between the germline ends. The germline gives CDR1 MDHEN, CDR2 SYDVKM. This CDR3 comprises 15 residues. CDR3 coding DNA: TGTGCCAGCACCAATAACAGGCAGGGTGGCTATGGCTACACCTTC. It is translated as CASTNNRQGGYGYTF.

This clonotype has only a few counts. The CDR3 DNA is TGTGCCAGCAGTTATAAGGGGGATGATCAGCCCCAGCATTTT. As protein: CASSYKGDDQPQHF. The V call is TRBV6-8, the J call TRBJ1-5, with D perhaps matching TRBD1 (6 bases). The CDR3 extends over 14 amino acids. V was shortened by 3 bases and J by 5 bases, with 11 bases between the two germline ends. The germline CDR1 and CDR2 sequences are MNHGY and SAAAGT.

This chain joins TRBV4-2 and TRBJ1-2; D call uncertain. V lost 0 bases, J lost 0 bases, and 8 bases lay in between. CDR1 and CDR2 (germline): LGHNA, YNFKEQ. The length of the CDR3 is 15 residues. This CDR3 reads CASSQDSQTNYGYTF. The CDR3 nucleotides are TGTGCCAGCAGCCAAGACAGTCAGACTAACTATGGCTACACCTTC.

This clonotype was detected many times. In DNA form, the CDR3 reads TGTGCCAGCAGTGAATTACACCCCTATAATTCACCCCTCCACTTT. Amino acids: CASSELHPYNSPLHF. The gene calls are TRBV25-1 and TRBJ1-6; D gene unclear. V gave up 1 base and J gave up 2 bases, with 6 bases separating them. This CDR3 comprises 15 residues. Germline CDR1 reads MGHDK; CDR2 reads SYGVNS.

The genes are TRBV7-3 and TRBJ2-3, with D unclear. The CDR3 spans 16 residues. CDR1 SGHTA and CDR2 FQGTGA come from the germline V gene. The V end lost 5 bases, the J end lost 2 bases, and 17 bases lay between the germline ends. CDR3 sequence: CASSQINGPDTDTQYF. For the CDR3, the DNA is TGTGCCAGCAGCCAAATTAATGGGCCAGACACAGATACGCAGTATTTT.

The chain links TRBV4-1 to TRBJ1-1; 12 bases align to TRBD1. Looked up from germline, CDR1 is MGHRA and CDR2 is YSYEKL. This CDR3 has 15 amino acids. Trimming took 2 bases from V and 5 from J; bases not matched to a gene: 3. This CDR3 reads CASSQKGQGATEAFF. DNA for the CDR3: TGCGCCAGCAGCCAAAAGGGACAGGGGGCGACTGAAGCTTTCTTT.

J is TRBJ1-3 and V is TRBV6-5; TRBD1 might be the D (6 bases). V was shortened by 0 bases and J by 11 bases, with 8 bases between the two germline ends. CDR3 length: 12 residues. CDR1 is MNHEY and CDR2 is SVGAGI in the germline V gene. CDR3 DNA: TGTGCCAGCAGTTACTCGGGGGGCCCCATATATTTT. Translated: CASSYSGGPIYF.

A few counts support this clonotype. The chain recombines TRBV27 with TRBJ2-7; D not resolved. Germline V gene sequence: CDR1 MNHEY, CDR2 SMNVEV (reference sequence). V was cut by 5 bases and J by 9 bases, with 11 bases left in between. The CDR3 runs to 11 residues. The CDR3 DNA is TGTGCCAGCAGTCTAGGACGGGTGCAGTACTTC. Encoded protein: CASSLGRVQYF.

V usage is TRBV5-4 and J usage is TRBJ1-5; D ambiguous. The V gene's germline CDR1 is SGHNT and CDR2 YYREEE (reference sequence). CDR3 length: 15 amino acids. Trimming cost V 4 bases and J 4 bases, with 15 bases left between them. CDR3: CASSRGDLGNQPQHF. In DNA, the CDR3 is TGTGCCAGCAGCCGTGGGGATCTGGGAAATCAGCCCCAGCATTTT. Full variable domain (outside the CDR3, taken from reference TRBV5-4 and TRBJ1-5): ETGVTQSPTHLIKTRGQQVTLRCSSQSGHNTVSWYQQALGQGPQFIFQYYREEENGRGNFPPRFSGLQFPNYSSELNVNALELDDSALYLCASSRGDLGNQPQHFGDGTRLSIL.

This clonotype was observed a handful of times. This rearrangement joins TRBV6-6 to TRBJ2-3, with D perhaps matching TRBD2 (5 bases). Trimming shortened V by 2 bases and J by 1 base, and 7 bases separated the two germline ends. The CDR3 runs 14 residues. Looked up from germline, CDR1 is MNHNY and CDR2 is SVGAGI (reference sequence). CDR3: CASSYPGGTDTQYF. The CDR3 coding sequence is TGTGCCAGCAGTTACCCCGGGGGCACAGATACGCAGTATTTT.

The chain carries TRBV6-2 or TRBV6-3 and TRBJ2-2; D perhaps matches TRBD1 (6 bases). Germline lookup yields CDR1 MNHEY and CDR2 SVGEGT. The V gene lost 5 bases and the J gene lost 2 bases, with 21 bases spanning the gap. This CDR3 has 18 residues. The DNA of the CDR3 is TGTGCCAGCAGTCAAAGGGCAGGGGCGTCCGCCAACACCGGGGAGCTGTTTTTT. Translation gives CASSQRAGASANTGELFF.

Note on this clonotype: One end of the junction does not line up with germline, which may come from a read error. The chain is built from TRBV20-1 and TRBJ1-5; D possibly corresponds to TRBD1 (6 bases). In germline, CDR1 is DFQATT, CDR2 SNEGSKA (reference sequence). The CDR3 covers 14 residues. CDR3 DNA: TGCAGCCTTATCTGGGGGGCAGGGAGTCAGCTCCAGCATTTT. Translating it yields CSLIWGAGSQLQHF.

In this sample, this clonotype turned up a few times. The chain has TRBV5-4 and TRBJ2-3; 7 nucleotides line up with TRBD2. Per germline, CDR1 SGHNT and CDR2 YYREEE (reference sequence). The V and J ends lost 3 bases and 1 base, in that order; junction bases with no gene match: 5. The CDR3 covers 15 residues. CDR3 nucleotides: TGTGCCAGCAGCTCGGGGGGTCTCCGCACAGATACGCAGTATTTT. This translates into CASSSGGLRTDTQYF.

The table lists this clonotype with a few counts. The CDR3 protein is CASRMKGLGQENTEAFF. CDR3 sequence (DNA): TGTGCCAGCAGGATGAAGGGGTTGGGACAAGAAAACACTGAAGCTTTCTTT. This chain joins TRBV6-1 and TRBJ1-1, with D possibly matching TRBD1 (6 bases). V lost 6 bases, J lost 2 bases, and 22 bases lay in between. The CDR3 spans 17 residues. CDR1 and CDR2 from the germline V gene are MNHNS and SASEGT.

J is TRBJ1-5 and V is TRBV19, with D uncertain. The ends were cut back, 1 base at V and 2 bases at J, with 12 bases in the middle. Germline V gene data show CDR1 as LNHDA and CDR2 as SQIVND (reference sequence). The CDR3 loop spans 16 amino acids. The CDR3 bases are TGTGCCAGTAGTATAGGGACTGTCGGCGGCAATCAGCCCCAGCATTTT. This translates into CASSIGTVGGNQPQHF. The full variable domain, rest sourced from reference TRBV19 and TRBJ1-5, is DGGITQSPKYLFRKEGQNVTLSCEQNLNHDAMYWYRQDPGQGLRLIYYSQIVNDFQKGDIAEGYSVSREKKESFPLTVTSAQKNPTAFYLCASSIGTVGGNQPQHFGDGTRLSIL.

The chain links TRBV19 to TRBJ2-2; D is uncertain. CDR1 is LNHDA and CDR2 is SQIVND in the germline V gene (reference sequence). The CDR3 sequence is 15 residues long. Trimming removed 5 bases at V and 0 bases at J, with 10 bases between. This chain's CDR3 is CASSRFHANTGELFF. CDR3 nucleotides: TGTGCCAGTAGTCGGTTCCACGCGAACACCGGGGAGCTGTTTTTT.

J is TRBJ2-7 and V is TRBV7-2; D unresolved. There are 12 residues in the CDR3. V lost 11 bases and J lost 3, with 14 bases in between. CDR1 is SGHTA, CDR2 FQGNSA, per germline. The CDR3 DNA is TGTGCCTGCTGCTTAGTTATCTACGAGCAGTACTTC. Amino acids: CACCLVIYEQYF. Full variable domain (remainder filled in from reference TRBV7-2 and TRBJ2-7): GAGVSQSPSNKVTEKGKDVELRCDPISGHTALYWYRQSLGQGLEFLIYFQGNSAPDKSGLPSDRFSAERTGGSVSTLTIQRTQQEDSAVYLCACCLVIYEQYFGPGTRLTVT.

This clonotype was picked up many times. The J gene is TRBJ2-3, the V gene TRBV6-4; TRBD1 might be the D (6 bases). Trimming took off 0 bases at V and 1 base at J, with 8 bases between the two ends. There are 15 residues in the CDR3. The germline V gene has CDR1 MRHNA and CDR2 SNTAGT. CDR3: CASSDSPGGTDTQYF. The DNA of the CDR3 is TGTGCCAGCAGTGACTCGCCAGGGGGCACAGATACGCAGTATTTT.

J is TRBJ1-2 and V is TRBV5-1; D gene unclear. V was pared by 1 base and J by 0 bases, with 10 bases between. CDR1 and CDR2 (germline): SGHRS, YFSETQ. The CDR3 loop spans 15 amino acids. CDR3 in amino acids: CASSLYGRTNYGYTF. The DNA for the CDR3 is TGCGCCAGCAGCTTGTACGGCAGGACTAACTATGGCTACACCTTC.

This clonotype was picked up a small number of times. The V and J genes are TRBV15 and TRBJ2-7; D is possibly TRBD2 (6 bases). The V gene lost 0 bases and the J gene lost 1 base, with 7 bases spanning the gap. Germline V lookup: CDR1 LNHNV, CDR2 YYDKDF (reference sequence). This CDR3 spans 14 amino acids. The CDR3 DNA follows: TGTGCCACCAGCAGAGACGGGGGATCCTACGAGCAGTACTTC. Translation: CATSRDGGSYEQYF.

At least ten counts were recorded for this clonotype. This sequence joins TRBV7-2 and TRBJ2-2, with 11 positions matching TRBD2. The CDR3 is 16 residues long. The J segment lost 7 bases and the V segment lost 5 bases, leaving 9 bases of the junction unmatched. CDR1 is SGHTA and CDR2 is FQGNSA in the germline V gene. Written as DNA, the CDR3 is TGTGCCAGCAGCGAGTATAGCGGGGGGGCCGGCGGGGAGCTGTTTTTT. It yields the protein CASSEYSGGAGGELFF.

In this sample, this clonotype turned up a few times. This chain joins TRBV12-3 or TRBV12-4 and TRBJ1-5, with D perhaps matching TRBD1 (6 bases). The CDR3 extends over 13 amino acids. Trimming shortened V by 6 bases and J by 6 bases, and 12 bases separated the two germline ends. The CDR3 DNA follows: TGTGCCAGCAGCTTCAGGGGAAGTCAGCCCCAGCATTTT. Amino acids: CASSFRGSQPQHF.

The chain recombines TRBV10-3 with TRBJ2-1; D is possibly TRBD2 (6 bases). Germline V gives CDR1 ENHRY, CDR2 SYGVKD. Trimming removed 7 bases from V and 5 bases from J, with 12 bases in between. The CDR3 is made up of 13 amino acids. The DNA of the CDR3 is TGTGCCATCAACCGGGACTTAGACAATGAGCAGTTCTTC. This gives the protein CAINRDLDNEQFF.

V gene TRBV7-9 combines with J gene TRBJ2-1; TRBD2 aligns across 14 bases. Germline V gene lookup returns CDR1 SEHNR and CDR2 FQNEAQ (reference sequence). J gave up 9 bases and V 4 bases, and 8 bases lay outside the gene matches. CDR3 length: 16 amino acids. CDR3 loop: CASSSSTSGGAFEQFF. For the CDR3, the DNA is TGTGCCAGCAGCTCTTCGACTAGCGGGGGGGCTTTTGAGCAGTTCTTC.

In this sample, this clonotype turned up a few times. The chain combines TRBV7-9 with TRBJ1-3; D is undetermined. CDR1 and CDR2 (germline): SEHNR, FQNEAQ (reference sequence). Trimming removed 2 bases at V and 2 bases at J, with 7 bases between. The CDR3 contains 14 residues. The CDR3 loop reads CASSLRVPGNTIYF. The CDR3 DNA reads as TGTGCCAGCAGCTTAAGGGTGCCTGGAAACACCATATATTTT.

The table lists this clonotype with many counts. The junction departs from the called germline gene at one end, perhaps through a read error. The gene calls are TRBV11-2 and TRBJ1-2, with TRBD1 matching over 7 bases. Germline V gene data show CDR1 as SGHAT and CDR2 as FQNNGV. The CDR3 is 13 residues long. CDR3 in DNA: TGTGCCAGCAGCATAGACAGGGTATATGGCTACACCTTC. As protein: CASSIDRVYGYTF.

A note on this clonotype: The conserved phenylalanine or tryptophan is not found at the CDR3 terminus, so this likely reflects a read error. The V gene is TRBV7-6, the J gene TRBJ2-7; D may be TRBD1 (6 bases). Germline lookup yields CDR1 SGHVS and CDR2 FNYEAQ. The V end was cut by 5 bases, the J end by 4 bases, with 21 bases between. CDR3 size: 16 residues. CDR3 in DNA: TGTGCCAGCAGCGGTGGTTTGGGGGCCGGAGAATACGAGCAGTACTTA. Translated: CASSGGLGAGEYEQYL.